What follows are 21 T cell receptor beta chains derived from one specimen sequenced in a study of T cells in Graves' hyperthyroidism and ophthalmopathy. TCR beta CDR3 regions were amplified from RNA. During a first-round RT-PCR of the TCR CDR3, the HTBI primer set was used. One entry per CDR3 protein results from TCRdb running MiXCR on the multiplex PCR reads. The table has about 640,000 distinct CDR3 sequences, around 21% seen once. The sample consisted of blood. The source of these receptors is a young man with Graves' ophthalmopathy.

V and J are TRBV5-5 and TRBJ2-1; 14 bases agree with TRBD2. Germline V gives CDR1 SGHKS, CDR2 YYEKEE (reference sequence). The CDR3 extends over 17 amino acids. V lost 4 bases and J lost 0; bases outside the gene matches: 3. The CDR3 sequence is CASSAGTSGSSYNEQFF. DNA for the CDR3: TGTGCCAGCAGCGCAGGGACTAGCGGGAGCTCCTACAATGAGCAGTTCTTC. The full variable domain, rest sourced from reference TRBV5-5 and TRBJ2-1, is DAGVTQSPTHLIKTRGQQVTLRCSPISGHKSVSWYQQVLGQGPQFIFQYYEKEERGRGNFPDRFSARQFPNYSSELNVNALLLGDSALYLCASSAGTSGSSYNEQFFGPGTRLTVL.

There are a few counts of this clonotype. The genes are TRBV27 and TRBJ2-1; 12 bases align to TRBD2. The CDR3 length is 19 residues. The V gene's germline CDR1 is MNHEY and CDR2 SMNVEV (reference sequence). J gave up 0 bases and V 7 bases, and 13 bases lay outside the gene matches. The CDR3 protein is CASTSGLAGLVSSYNEQFF. The CDR3 DNA sequence: TGTGCCAGCACCTCAGGACTAGCGGGGCTTGTGAGCTCCTACAATGAGCAGTTCTTC.

The genes are TRBV6-5 and TRBJ1-6; D call uncertain. This CDR3 spans 14 amino acids. The germline V gene encodes CDR1 MNHEY and CDR2 SVGAGI. Trimming took off 0 bases at V and 8 bases at J, with 8 bases between the two ends. The CDR3 loop reads CASSYSKGHSPLHF. As DNA, the CDR3 is TGTGCCAGCAGTTACTCGAAAGGGCATTCACCCCTCCACTTT.

V and J are TRBV29-1 and TRBJ2-7; 14 bases fit TRBD2. The germline CDR1 and CDR2 sequences are SQVTM and ANQGSEA. The CDR3 runs 15 residues. Trimming at V came to 4 bases and at J to 5 bases, leaving 7 bases not matched to a gene. This CDR3 reads CSVGKTSGREDEQYF. DNA of the CDR3: TGCAGCGTTGGTAAGACTAGCGGGAGGGAAGACGAGCAGTACTTC.

The V and J genes are TRBV2 and TRBJ2-7; 12 bases line up with TRBD2. The CDR3 is made up of 14 amino acids. With 3 bases clipped from V and 4 bases from J, the junction kept 1 base outside the gene matches. The germline gives CDR1 SNHLY, CDR2 FYNNEI. CDR3 DNA sequence: TGTGCCAGCAGTGAGACTAGCGGGAGATACGAGCAGTACTTC. This codes for CASSETSGRYEQYF.

The gene calls are TRBV20-1 and TRBJ2-7; D is unresolved. The V end lost 2 bases, the J end lost 7 bases, and 9 bases lay between the germline ends. Looked up from germline, CDR1 is DFQATT and CDR2 is SNEGSKA (reference sequence). This CDR3 comprises 11 residues. CDR3 bases: TGCAGTGCTAGAAGACTTACTGAGCAGTACTTC. It translates to CSARRLTEQYF.

This clonotype was counted a few times. The chain couples TRBV28 to TRBJ1-2; unclear D gene. Deletions cut 5 bases from V and 3 bases from J, with 7 bases between. There are 12 residues in the CDR3. Germline V gene lookup returns CDR1 MDHEN and CDR2 SYDVKM. The CDR3 DNA is TGTGCCAGCAGTGTGGAGGACTATGGCTACACCTTC. Translation: CASSVEDYGYTF.

This clonotype was seen only a few times. V and J are TRBV20-1 and TRBJ1-2; D remains unclear. V was pared by 1 base and J by 0 bases, with 18 bases between. Germline V gives CDR1 DFQATT, CDR2 SNEGSKA (reference sequence). The CDR3 loop spans 17 amino acids. The CDR3 spells CSARVVVEGASNYGYTF. The CDR3 nucleotides are TGCAGTGCTAGAGTAGTCGTGGAAGGTGCCTCTAACTATGGCTACACCTTC.

This clonotype was recorded at least ten times. V gene TRBV7-2 combines with J gene TRBJ2-7; the match to TRBD1 covers 9 bases. J was trimmed by 2 bases and V by 5 bases; bases with no gene match: 7. The length of the CDR3 is 15 residues. CDR1 and CDR2 (germline): SGHTA, FQGNSA. The DNA of the CDR3 is TGTGCCAGCAGCGAGACAGGGGGAGTAGCCTACGAGCAGTACTTC. Translated: CASSETGGVAYEQYF.

This clonotype was seen more than once but under ten times. V usage is TRBV20-1 and J usage is TRBJ1-1; 7 bases align to TRBD1. The J segment lost 0 bases and the V segment lost 3 bases, leaving 16 bases of the junction unmatched. Germline V gene data show CDR1 as DFQATT and CDR2 as SNEGSKA (reference sequence). The CDR3 extends over 18 amino acids. The CDR3 DNA reads as TGCAGTGCTAGTTTTCCGGGGGAGGGGGCCCGGATGAACACTGAAGCTTTCTTT. The encoded protein is CSASFPGEGARMNTEAFF.

This chain uses TRBV27 with TRBJ2-5, with D uncertain. V lost 5 bases, J lost 2 bases, and 15 bases lay in between. Germline CDR1 and CDR2: MNHEY and SMNVEV (reference sequence). CDR3 size: 15 residues. CDR3 sequence: CASSPISPGQETQYF. In DNA form, the CDR3 reads TGTGCCAGCAGTCCAATATCCCCCGGGCAAGAGACCCAGTACTTC.

In its sample, this clonotype was seen many times. The chain combines TRBV28 with TRBJ1-1; 7 bases align to TRBD1. The CDR3 is made up of 13 amino acids. The germline V gene has CDR1 MDHEN and CDR2 SYDVKM. The V segment lost 7 bases and the J segment 7 bases; nucleotides outside the gene matches: 9. The CDR3 DNA follows: TGTGCCAGCAAGGGTCTTCGGACAGGTGAAGCTTTCTTT. It codes for CASKGLRTGEAFF.

This clonotype was picked up many times. The CDR3 coding sequence is TGTGCCAGCACCTCGGGGACTAGCGGGGTCTACGAGCAGTACTTC. This translates into CASTSGTSGVYEQYF. The rearrangement joins TRBV6-1 to TRBJ2-7, with 13 bases identical to TRBD2. The junction had 6 bases not matched to a gene; V was cut back by 7 bases and J by 3 bases. Germline CDR1 reads MNHNS; CDR2 reads SASEGT. This CDR3 has 15 amino acids.

In this sample, this clonotype turned up many times. The chain is built from TRBV30 and TRBJ1-2; weak D call: TRBD1 (6 bases). Germline CDR1 is GTSNPN and CDR2 is SVGIG (reference sequence). This CDR3 spans 13 amino acids. V lost 2 bases and J lost 3, with 10 bases in between. CDR3 region: CAWSPGHYYGYTF. The CDR3 DNA is TGTGCCTGGAGTCCGGGACACTACTATGGCTACACCTTC.

V gene TRBV6-1 combines with J gene TRBJ1-1; 7 nucleotides match TRBD1. Germline V lookup: CDR1 MNHNS, CDR2 SASEGT. Unmatched junction bases numbered 12, after V lost 5 bases and J lost 0 bases. This CDR3 region has 17 residues. CDR3 amino acids: CASSSRDRGPMNTEAFF. In nucleotides, the CDR3 is TGTGCCAGCAGTTCCCGGGACAGAGGCCCTATGAACACTGAAGCTTTCTTT.

The table lists this clonotype with a few counts. Given a much more abundant clone one base away, this may be a read error. This chain joins TRBV7-3 and TRBJ2-1; 11 bases fit TRBD2. Germline loops: CDR1 SGHTA, CDR2 FQGTGA. The CDR3 sequence is 14 residues long. Written as DNA, the CDR3 is TGTGCCCGCAGCTTCGGACTAGCGGGCAATGAGCAGTTCTTC. This encodes CARSFGLAGNEQFF.

Concerning this clonotype: The CDR3 does not end in the conserved phenylalanine or tryptophan, so this is likely a read error. This chain joins TRBV28 and TRBJ1-2; D remains ambiguous. The germline V and J ends were trimmed by 4 bases and 4 bases, with 19 bases remaining between them. This CDR3 is built from 16 residues. The germline CDR1 and CDR2 sequences are MDHEN and SYDVKM. CDR3 in amino acids: CASSSLIGRESYGYTS. The CDR3 nucleotides read TGTGCCAGCAGTTCCCTTATAGGACGCGAATCCTATGGCTACACCTCC.

There are many counts of this clonotype. CDR3 in amino acids: CASSFGGANYGYTF. In DNA form, the CDR3 reads TGTGCCAGCAGTTTCGGGGGGGCTAACTATGGCTACACCTTC. The chain combines TRBV12-3 or TRBV12-4 with TRBJ1-2; a possible D gene is TRBD1 (5 bases). The V gene lost 3 bases and the J gene lost 0 bases, with 8 bases spanning the gap. The CDR3 is 14 residues long.

This clonotype has at least ten counts. The gene calls are TRBV11-3 and TRBJ2-7; D may match TRBD1 or TRBD2 (5 bases each). There are 14 residues in the CDR3. V was cut by 5 bases and J by 2 bases, with 13 bases left in between. Germline loops: CDR1 SGHNT, CDR2 YENEEA. This CDR3 reads CASSSRDAPYEQYF. In DNA, the CDR3 is TGTGCCAGCAGCAGTAGGGACGCCCCCTACGAGCAGTACTTC.

The J gene is TRBJ2-5, the V gene TRBV28; TRBD1 might be the D (6 bases). This CDR3 region has 14 residues. Trimming pared 7 bases from V and 6 bases from J, leaving 18 bases between. Germline CDR1 MDHEN, CDR2 SYDVKM. CDR3 bases: TGTGCCAGCACCCCTACGGACAGAAAGAAGACCCAGTACTTC. Its protein product is CASTPTDRKKTQYF.

The chain recombines TRBV4-2 with TRBJ2-5, with TRBD2 identical over 8 bases. Germline CDR1 and CDR2: LGHNA and YNFKEQ. CDR3 size: 18 residues. V lost 2 bases to trimming and J lost 4 bases; unmatched junction nucleotides: 15. CDR3 residues: CASSQLRSSGREGETQYF. For the CDR3, the DNA is TGTGCCAGCAGCCAACTCCGATCTAGCGGGCGCGAGGGAGAGACCCAGTACTTC.